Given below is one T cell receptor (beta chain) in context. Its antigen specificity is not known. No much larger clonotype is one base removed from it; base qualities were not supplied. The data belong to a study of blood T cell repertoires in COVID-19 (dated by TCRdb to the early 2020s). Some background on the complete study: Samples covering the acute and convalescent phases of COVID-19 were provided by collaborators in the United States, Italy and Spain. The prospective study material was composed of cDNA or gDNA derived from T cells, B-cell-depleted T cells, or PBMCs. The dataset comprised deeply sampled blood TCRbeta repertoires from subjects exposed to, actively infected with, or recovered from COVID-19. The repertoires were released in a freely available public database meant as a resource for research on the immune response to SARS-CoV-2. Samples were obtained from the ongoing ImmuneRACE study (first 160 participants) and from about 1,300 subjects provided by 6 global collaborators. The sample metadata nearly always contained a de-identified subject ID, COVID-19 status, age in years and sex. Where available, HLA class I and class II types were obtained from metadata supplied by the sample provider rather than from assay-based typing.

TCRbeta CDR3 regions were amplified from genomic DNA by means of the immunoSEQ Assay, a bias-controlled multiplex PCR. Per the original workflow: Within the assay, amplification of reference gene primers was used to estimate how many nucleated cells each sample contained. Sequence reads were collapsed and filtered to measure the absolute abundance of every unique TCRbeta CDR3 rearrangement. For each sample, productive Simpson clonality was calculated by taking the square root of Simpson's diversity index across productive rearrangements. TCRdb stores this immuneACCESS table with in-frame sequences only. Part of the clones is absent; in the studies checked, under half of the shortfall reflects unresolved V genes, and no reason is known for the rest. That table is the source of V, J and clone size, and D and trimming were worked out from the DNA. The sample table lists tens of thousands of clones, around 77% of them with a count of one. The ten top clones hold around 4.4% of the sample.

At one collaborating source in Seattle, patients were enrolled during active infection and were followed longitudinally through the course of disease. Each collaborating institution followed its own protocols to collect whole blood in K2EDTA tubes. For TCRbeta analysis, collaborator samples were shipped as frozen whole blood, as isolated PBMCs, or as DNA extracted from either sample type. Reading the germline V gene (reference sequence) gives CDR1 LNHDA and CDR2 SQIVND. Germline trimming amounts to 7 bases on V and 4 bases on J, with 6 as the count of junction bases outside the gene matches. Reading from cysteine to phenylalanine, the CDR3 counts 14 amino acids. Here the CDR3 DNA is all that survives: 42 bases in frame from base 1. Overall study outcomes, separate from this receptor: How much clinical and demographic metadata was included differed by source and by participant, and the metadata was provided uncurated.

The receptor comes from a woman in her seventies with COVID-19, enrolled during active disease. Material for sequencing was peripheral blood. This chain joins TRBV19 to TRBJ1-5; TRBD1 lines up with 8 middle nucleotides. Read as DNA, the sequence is TGTGCCAGTAACTCGGACAGGGATAATCAGCCCCAGCATTTT. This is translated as CASNSDRDNQPQHF. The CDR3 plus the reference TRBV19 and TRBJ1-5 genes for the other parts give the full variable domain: DGGITQSPKYLFRKEGQNVTLSCEQNLNHDAMYWYRQDPGQGLRLIYYSQIVNDFQKGDIAEGYSVSREKKESFPLTVTSAQKNPTAFYLCASNSDRDNQPQHFGDGTRLSIL.